The T cell receptor beta chain under discussion was sequenced for a study of molecular identifiers for immune sequencing clone quantification. The CDR3 is 14 amino acids. Deletions cut 5 bases from V and 5 bases from J, with 16 bases between. Germline values: CDR1 SEHNR, CDR2 FQNEAQ (reference sequence). This clonotype was recorded a few times. TCRdb itself ran the PCR reads through MiXCR, one entry per CDR3 protein. The sample contains 300,000 to 350,000 distinct CDR3 sequences, about a fifth of which appear only once. The sequence was obtained from a human donor in good health. Some libraries in this study had Jurkat cell RNA spiked in. V and J are TRBV7-9 and TRBJ2-7, with a tentative D call TRBD1 (5 bases). The material sequenced was naive CD8+ T cells from blood, with Jurkat cell RNA spiked in. The subset denotes: FACS-sorted CD8+CD4-CCR7+CD45RA+ naive T cells. The CDR3 region is CASSPLGRADEQYF. DNA of the CDR3: TGTGCCAGCAGCCCGCTTGGCAGGGCGGACGAGCAGTACTTC. Full variable domain (remainder filled in from reference TRBV7-9 and TRBJ2-7): DTGVSQNPRHKITKRGQNVTFRCDPISEHNRLYWYRQTLGQGPEFLTYFQNEAQLEKSRLLSDRFSAERPKGSFSTLEIQRTEQGDSAMYLCASSPLGRADEQYFGPGTRLTVT.